The T cell receptor beta chain described here comes from a study of blood T cell repertoires in COVID-19. This CDR3 has 14 residues. The germline V gene has CDR1 SGHNT and CDR2 YYREEE (reference sequence). Trimming took off 4 bases at V and 5 bases at J, with 15 bases between the two ends. The table came from immunoSEQ multiplex PCR; TCRdb's copy has only in-frame clones and leaves some out. The sample includes around 220,000 clones, 70% to 85% of them seen just once. J is TRBJ1-1 and V is TRBV5-4; D uncertain. Sequencing was done on a sample of peripheral blood. The source is a middle-aged woman with active or convalescent COVID-19. DNA of the CDR3: TGTGCCAGCAGCCCCAACCCGGGAGGGACTGAAGCTTTCTTT. Translating it yields CASSPNPGGTEAFF.